The 22 T cell receptor beta chains reported below all come from one sample, sequenced in a study of T-cell reconstitution after alpha-beta-depleted transplantation in children. Preparing the TCRbeta library involved the use of unique molecular identifiers. TCRdb used MiXCR to reprocess the PCR reads, holding one entry per CDR3 protein. The table lists around 450,000 distinct CDR3 sequences, about 11% of them singletons, with approximately 2% in the top ten. The sequences come from PBMCs, collected before TCRalphabeta/CD19-depleted stem cell transplant. The receptor source for this set is a child aged 2-9 years with inherited bone marrow failure, due to receive a stem cell transplant.

This clonotype was counted many times. The V call is TRBV27, the J call TRBJ1-3; D gene unclear. The V end was cut by 4 bases, the J end by 4 bases, with 17 bases between. Germline CDR1 reads MNHEY; CDR2 reads SMNVEV (reference sequence). The CDR3 covers 16 residues. The CDR3 DNA sequence: TGTGCCAGCAGTTCCCCCGGGCCCGGCGGGGGAAACACCATATATTTT. Translation: CASSSPGPGGGNTIYF.

Remarks on this clonotype: A much larger clone differs by one base, so this may be a read error. CDR3 bases: TGTGCCAGCGGAAGACCGGGGCGCGAGCAGTACTTC. This sequence encodes CASGRPGREQYF. The chain recombines TRBV7-9 with TRBJ2-7, with D perhaps matching TRBD1 or TRBD2 (5 bases each). Germline CDR1 is SEHNR and CDR2 is FQNEAQ (reference sequence). With 8 bases removed from V and 6 bases from J, the gap between germline ends came to 14 bases. The CDR3 sequence is 12 residues long.

Turning to this clonotype: No DNA is shown, since the ends of the CDR3 on it are uncertain; the CDR3 is the one TCRdb lists. This sequence joins TRBV21-1 and TRBJ1-4; the tabulated D call, TRBD1, remains unverified against the DNA. TRBV21-1 is marked as a pseudogene. With termini counted, the CDR3 has 14 amino acids. CDR3 in amino acids: CASSPGTGIPNCFF.

This clonotype was seen at least ten times. The chain recombines TRBV6-2 or TRBV6-3 with TRBJ2-1; tentative D call: TRBD2 (6 bases). Trimming shortened V by 2 bases and J by 3 bases, and 20 bases separated the two germline ends. The CDR3 has 18 residues. CDR1 is MNHEY and CDR2 is SVGEGT in the germline V gene. CDR3 DNA: TGTGCCAGCAGTTACCTCAATCCTCCGGGACTTCGCTACAATGAGCAGTTCTTC. Protein sequence: CASSYLNPPGLRYNEQFF.

This clonotype showed up many times. V is TRBV20-1 and J is TRBJ1-2; D is uncertain. In germline, CDR1 is DFQATT, CDR2 SNEGSKA (reference sequence). The CDR3 covers 12 residues. Trimming cost V 2 bases and J 4 bases, with 8 bases left between them. CDR3 nucleotide sequence: TGCAGTGCTAGATCCGGGAGCTATGGCTACACCTTC. It yields the protein CSARSGSYGYTF.

This clonotype was counted at least ten times. The J gene is TRBJ2-1, the V gene TRBV10-3; tentative D call: TRBD2 (6 bases). This CDR3 is 14 amino acids long. Germline V lookup: CDR1 ENHRY, CDR2 SYGVKD. V lost 9 bases to trimming and J lost 2 bases, with 14 bases between them. This chain's CDR3 is CAMADGGPYNEQFF. In DNA, the CDR3 is TGTGCCATGGCCGACGGGGGACCCTACAATGAGCAGTTCTTC.

This clonotype was picked up many times. This chain connects TRBV29-1 to TRBJ2-7; 9 nucleotides match TRBD2. CDR1 is SQVTM and CDR2 is ANQGSEA in the germline V gene. The length of the CDR3 is 14 residues. V gave up 4 bases and J gave up 3 bases; unmatched junction bases: 7. This chain's CDR3 is CSVVLAGAGYEQYF. The CDR3 DNA reads as TGCAGCGTTGTTTTAGCGGGAGCGGGCTACGAGCAGTACTTC.

The J gene is TRBJ2-7, the V gene TRBV27; D assignment may be TRBD1 or TRBD2 (5 bases each). Looked up from germline, CDR1 is MNHEY and CDR2 is SMNVEV (reference sequence). There are 15 residues in the CDR3. Trimming took off 5 bases at V and 5 bases at J, with 19 bases between the two ends. The CDR3 region is CASSPRGFFKDEQYF. CDR3 bases: TGTGCCAGCAGTCCGAGGGGCTTCTTTAAGGACGAGCAGTACTTC.

This clonotype showed up many times. This chain links TRBV25-1 with TRBJ2-7; no reliable D call. This CDR3 spans 12 amino acids. Trimming left V 4 bases short and J 6 bases short, with 10 bases between. CDR1 and CDR2 (germline): MGHDK, SYGVNS. The CDR3 sequence: CASSGEGPEQYF. DNA of the CDR3: TGTGCCAGCAGTGGGGAAGGCCCCGAGCAGTACTTC.

This clonotype occurred many times. V usage is TRBV29-1 and J usage is TRBJ2-3; no reliable D call. V dropped 4 bases and J dropped 9 bases, with 17 bases sitting between them. There are 13 residues in the CDR3. Germline lookup yields CDR1 SQVTM and CDR2 ANQGSEA. The CDR3 DNA reads TGCAGCGTTGTAAGCGTGGATCGCGAAACGCAGTATTTT. Amino acids: CSVVSVDRETQYF.

There are many counts of this clonotype. This chain joins TRBV27 and TRBJ2-2; D is possibly TRBD1 (6 bases). CDR3 length equals 14 residues. Trimming shortened V by 4 bases and J by 4 bases, and 10 bases separated the two germline ends. Germline assignment: CDR1 MNHEY and CDR2 SMNVEV (reference sequence). CDR3 bases: TGTGCCAGCAGTTCTCAGGGGACCACCGGGGAGCTGTTTTTT. It is translated as CASSSQGTTGELFF.

This clonotype appeared many times. The chain is built from TRBV19 and TRBJ1-5; TRBD1 agrees at 10 bases. The germline CDR1 and CDR2 sequences are LNHDA and SQIVND (reference sequence). The CDR3 covers 14 residues. The V gene end was trimmed by 3 bases and the J gene end by 7 bases; junction bases not matched to a gene: 3. CDR3 in amino acids: CASSMRDRGQPQHF. CDR3 sequence (DNA): TGTGCCAGTAGTATGAGGGACAGGGGCCAGCCCCAGCATTTT. Full variable domain (rest looked up from reference TRBV19 and TRBJ1-5): DGGITQSPKYLFRKEGQNVTLSCEQNLNHDAMYWYRQDPGQGLRLIYYSQIVNDFQKGDIAEGYSVSREKKESFPLTVTSAQKNPTAFYLCASSMRDRGQPQHFGDGTRLSIL.

The gene calls are TRBV7-2 and TRBJ2-5; TRBD1 or TRBD2 may be the D gene (5 bases each). Germline CDR1 is SGHTA and CDR2 is FQGNSA. The CDR3 is 14 residues long. With 3 bases removed from V and 1 base from J, the gap between germline ends came to 9 bases. DNA of the CDR3: TGTGCCAGCAGCTTCCGGGGCCCCCAAGAGACCCAGTACTTC. Its translation is CASSFRGPQETQYF.

This clonotype was detected many times. This chain connects TRBV12-3 or TRBV12-4 to TRBJ1-1; D not certain. The CDR3 is 12 amino acids. V dropped 6 bases and J dropped 6 bases, with 11 bases sitting between them. CDR3 sequence (DNA): TGTGCCAGCAGCGGTTTAGACTCTGAAGCTTTCTTT. It encodes CASSGLDSEAFF.

In its sample, this clonotype was seen a few times. The gene calls are TRBV6-2 or TRBV6-3 and TRBJ1-6; no firm D call. V shed 7 bases and J shed 1 base, with 11 bases lying between them. The CDR3 has 15 residues. Germline V lookup: CDR1 MNHEY, CDR2 SVGEGT. The CDR3 protein is CASTPLGSYNSPLHF. CDR3 nucleotides: TGTGCCAGCACCCCTCTCGGATCCTATAATTCACCCCTCCACTTT.

This clonotype was counted ten times or more. The chain is built from TRBV7-2 and TRBJ2-6, with a possible D match to TRBD1 (6 bases). V gave up 3 bases and J gave up 1 base, with 13 bases separating them. CDR3 length: 17 amino acids. CDR1 is SGHTA, CDR2 FQGNSA, per germline. CDR3 in amino acids: CASSFQGIASGANVLTF. DNA for the CDR3: TGTGCCAGCAGCTTCCAGGGGATCGCTTCTGGGGCCAACGTCCTGACTTTC.

This clonotype was found many times. The J gene is TRBJ2-4, the V gene TRBV21-1. TRBV21-1 is noted as a pseudogene. The CDR3 totals 13 residues. DNA for the CDR3: TGTGCCAGCAGCTCCCAGGCGAAGCGTCTTCAGTACTTC. Amino acids: CASSSQAKRLQYF.

A remark on this clonotype: Germline and junction disagree at one end, which may indicate a read error. V is TRBV10-3 and J is TRBJ2-5, with D perhaps matching TRBD1 or TRBD2 (5 bases each). CDR1 and CDR2 from the germline V gene are ENHRY and SYGVKD. The CDR3 is made up of 17 amino acids. The CDR3 coding sequence is TGTGCCATCAGTGAGCTAGCAGGGAGAGGGGTTCAAGAGACCCTGTACTTC. This translates into CAISELAGRGVQETLYF.

The gene calls are TRBV7-2 and TRBJ2-5, with D possibly matching TRBD1 (6 bases). Germline V lookup: CDR1 SGHTA, CDR2 FQGNSA. This CDR3 comprises 15 residues. V was cut by 2 bases and J by 4 bases, with 14 bases left in between. CDR3 nucleotide sequence: TGTGCCAGCAGCTTACAGGGGTTGTGGTCAGAGACCCAGTACTTC. It specifies CASSLQGLWSETQYF.

This clonotype was seen many times. This rearrangement joins TRBV25-1 to TRBJ2-5, with a tentative D call TRBD1 (5 bases). V was clipped by 4 bases and J by 1 base, with 16 bases between them. Germline V gene sequence: CDR1 MGHDK, CDR2 SYGVNS. This CDR3 contains 16 residues. Here the CDR3 reads CASSAFDRAAQETQYF. In nucleotides, the CDR3 is TGTGCCAGCAGTGCGTTCGACAGAGCCGCCCAAGAGACCCAGTACTTC.

In the case of this clonotype: A much larger clone is a single base away; this may be a read error. This is likely a read error, given that the CDR3 carries no conserved phenylalanine or tryptophan at its end. Here the CDR3 reads CSASAAPKRPQHY. In DNA, the CDR3 is TGCAGTGCTAGTGCAGCCCCGAAGCGGCCCCAGCATTAT. The genes are TRBV20-1 and TRBJ1-5; D uncertain. The CDR3 is made up of 13 amino acids. Germline V gene data show CDR1 as DFQATT and CDR2 as SNEGSKA (reference sequence). V was shortened by 3 bases and J by 9 bases, with 15 bases between the two germline ends.

This clonotype was counted between two and nine times. The genes are TRBV20-1 and TRBJ2-3; D is possibly TRBD2 (6 bases). The V gene lost 1 base and the J gene lost 1 base, with 18 bases spanning the gap. Germline values: CDR1 DFQATT, CDR2 SNEGSKA (reference sequence). There are 17 residues in the CDR3. CDR3 DNA sequence: TGCAGTGCTAGAGTTCCTTCCGCGGGGCCCCGCACAGATACGCAGTATTTT. This sequence encodes CSARVPSAGPRTDTQYF.